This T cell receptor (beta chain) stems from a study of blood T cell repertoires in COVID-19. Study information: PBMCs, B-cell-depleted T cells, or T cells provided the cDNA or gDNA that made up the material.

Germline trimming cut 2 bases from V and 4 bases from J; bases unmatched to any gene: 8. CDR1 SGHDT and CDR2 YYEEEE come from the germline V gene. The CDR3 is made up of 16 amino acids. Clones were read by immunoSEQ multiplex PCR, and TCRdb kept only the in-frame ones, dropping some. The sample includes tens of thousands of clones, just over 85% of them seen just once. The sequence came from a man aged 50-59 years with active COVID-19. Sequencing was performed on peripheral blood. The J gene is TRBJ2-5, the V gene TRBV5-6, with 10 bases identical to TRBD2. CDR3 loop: CASSLIPSGSGETQYF. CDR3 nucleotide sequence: TGTGCCAGCAGCTTAATCCCTAGCGGGAGTGGAGAGACCCAGTACTTC.